Included here is one TCR beta chain sequence, with context. The table came from immunoSEQ multiplex PCR; TCRdb's copy has only in-frame clones and leaves some out. The sample lists about 45,000 clones, roughly 80% occurring once. Exclusion of a patient followed from autoimmune disease history or systemic immunosuppression. This record comes from a study of OX40 agonist ivuxolimab in advanced cancers. Study context: Melanoma, hepatocellular carcinoma, head and neck or renal cell cancer occurred in dose-escalation patients. Of mixed ages from about 23 to 79 and averaging about 65 years, the group was around 78% male.

This CDR3 region has 15 residues. CDR1 SGDLS and CDR2 YYNGEE come from the germline V gene. Trimming stripped 2 bases from V and 2 bases from J, with 12 bases between. The starting material was CD4+ or CD8+ T cells sorted from blood, obtained in a trial of the OX40 agonist ivuxolimab. The TCR originated in an adult with an advanced solid tumor such as melanoma, head and neck, liver or kidney cancer. This chain links TRBV9 with TRBJ2-3; D not resolved. The CDR3 loop is CASSVYPSDTDTQYF. The CDR3 DNA follows: TGTGCCAGCAGCGTGTACCCGTCGGACACAGATACGCAGTATTTT.